This T cell receptor (beta chain) was obtained from a study of blood T cell repertoires in COVID-19. Overall study: COVID-19 samples collected from the United States, Italy and Spain covered acute and convalescent phases. Nucleic acid was either cDNA or gDNA, and it came from T cells, B-cell-depleted T cells, or PBMCs.

This CDR3 is built from 13 residues. Trimming left V 2 bases short and J 6 bases short, with 11 bases between. Germline loops: CDR1 MGHRA, CDR2 YSYEKL. The data were produced by immunoSEQ multiplex PCR, yet TCRdb's version contains in-frame clones alone and is incomplete. Here the sample spans about 68,000 clones, 90% to 95% being singletons. This sequence was found in a middle-aged man with COVID-19, enrolled during active disease. The rearrangement uses TRBV4-1 and TRBJ2-7; no definite D call. Sequenced sample: peripheral blood. The DNA of the CDR3 is TGCGCCAGCAGCCAAAACTCAGGCTCCGAGCAGTACTTC. It specifies CASSQNSGSEQYF.